This record covers a single T cell receptor (beta chain). This specimen comes from a study of CD8+ T cells in alopecia areata. After removal of 0 bases from V and 1 base from J, the junction contained 5 bases not matched to a gene. CDR3 length: 16 residues. Germline-derived CDR1 and CDR2 are SGHDT and YYEEEE. Extracted RNA was reverse transcribed into cDNA, the sequencing template. Generated by immunoSEQ multiplex PCR, the TCRdb table keeps only in-frame clones and is missing some. The sample includes more than 200,000 clones, about two thirds seen only once; the top ten take about 1.3%. The receptor was isolated from a human donor with alopecia areata. The material was CD4+ T cells sorted from blood, obtained at week 0. The chain carries TRBV5-6 and TRBJ2-7, with 9 bases lining up with TRBD1. DNA for the CDR3: TGTGCCAGCAGCTTGGGGGGACAGGGCCCATCCTACGAGCAGTACTTC. Translating gives CASSLGGQGPSYEQYF.